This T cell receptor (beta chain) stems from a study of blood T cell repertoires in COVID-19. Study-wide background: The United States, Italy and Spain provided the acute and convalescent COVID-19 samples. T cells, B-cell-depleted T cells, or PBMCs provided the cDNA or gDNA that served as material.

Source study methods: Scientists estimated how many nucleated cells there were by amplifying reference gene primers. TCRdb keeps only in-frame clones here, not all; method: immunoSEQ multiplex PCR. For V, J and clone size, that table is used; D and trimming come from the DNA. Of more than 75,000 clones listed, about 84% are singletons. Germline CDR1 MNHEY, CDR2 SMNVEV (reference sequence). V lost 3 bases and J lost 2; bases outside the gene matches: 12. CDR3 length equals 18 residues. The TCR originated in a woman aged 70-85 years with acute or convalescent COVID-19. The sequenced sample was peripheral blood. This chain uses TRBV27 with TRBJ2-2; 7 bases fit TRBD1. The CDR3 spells CASSFQNRGPFNTGELFF. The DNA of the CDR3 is TGTGCCAGCAGTTTCCAAAACAGGGGCCCCTTCAACACCGGGGAGCTGTTTTTT.